This T cell receptor (beta chain) was sequenced for a study of OX40 agonist ivuxolimab in advanced cancers. The study, taken as a whole, reports: More expanded clones were found, on average, in CD8+ than in CD4+ T cells.

In the case of this clone: Antigen unknown.

Sequenced by immunoSEQ multiplex PCR; TCRdb stores in-frame clones only, minus some. The table shows some 69,000 clones, with 90% occurring only once. The source material was CD4+ or CD8+ T cells sorted from blood, sampled in a trial of the OX40 agonist ivuxolimab. This clonotype originated in an adult with an advanced solid tumor such as melanoma, head and neck, liver or kidney cancer.

The DNA of the CDR3 is TGTGCCAGCAGTTCTAGCGGGAACGGTCCAGAGACCCAGTACTTC. This encodes CASSSSGNGPETQYF. This chain connects TRBV7-9 to TRBJ2-5, with 9 nucleotides matching TRBD2. The germline gives CDR1 SEHNR, CDR2 FQNEAQ (reference sequence). This CDR3 is 15 amino acids long. V shed 6 bases and J 4 bases; nucleotides not matched to a gene: 9.